This T cell receptor (beta chain) was observed in a study of T cells in localized non-small cell lung cancer. The CDR3 consists of 14 residues. Trimming left V 5 bases short and J 1 base short, with 12 bases between. CDR1 is MDHEN, CDR2 SYDVKM, per germline. Sequenced by immunoSEQ multiplex PCR; TCRdb stores in-frame clones only, minus some. The sample shows 31,000 or so clones, 80% to 90% of them seen only once. The receptor comes from a woman aged 35-75 years with stage I lung adenocarcinoma. Sequences were derived from peripheral blood, sampled before any cancer treatment. The chain combines TRBV28 with TRBJ2-7; D is undetermined. CDR3 sequence reads: CASSETSWSYEQYF. The CDR3 nucleotides are TGTGCCAGCAGTGAGACTTCCTGGTCCTACGAGCAGTACTTC. The full variable domain, its missing parts supplied by reference TRBV28 and TRBJ2-7, is DVKVTQSSRYLVKRTGEKVFLECVQDMDHENMFWYRQDPGLGLRLIYFSYDVKMKEKGDIPEGYSVSREKKERFSLILESASTNQTSMYLCASSETSWSYEQYFGPGTRLTVT.